This T cell receptor (beta chain) was profiled in a study of cytomegalovirus exposure and HLA in healthy donors. Study-level points and caveats: TCR beta chains numbering under 200 were designated cytomegalovirus-associated. In vitro, a few CMV-associated chains proved specific for CMV antigens. Most TCR sequences were rare, but some public TCRs occurred in many donors.

A single count supports this clone. Its target is not known. The CDR3 sequence is 13 residues long. Germline V gene lookup returns CDR1 KGHSH and CDR2 LQKENI. J was trimmed by 11 bases and V by 6 bases; bases with no gene match: 6. Assay: immunoSEQ multiplex PCR; the TCRdb copy retains only in-frame clones and omits some. Of about 120,000 clones listed, over 75% are singletons. The specimen was PBMCs. The source is a woman in her thirties in good health and CMV-seronegative. The chain combines TRBV18 with TRBJ1-5; 11 nucleotides line up with TRBD1. The CDR3 DNA follows: TGTGCCAGCTCCTCGGACAGGGGGCAAGCCCAGCATTTT. Its protein is CASSSDRGQAQHF.